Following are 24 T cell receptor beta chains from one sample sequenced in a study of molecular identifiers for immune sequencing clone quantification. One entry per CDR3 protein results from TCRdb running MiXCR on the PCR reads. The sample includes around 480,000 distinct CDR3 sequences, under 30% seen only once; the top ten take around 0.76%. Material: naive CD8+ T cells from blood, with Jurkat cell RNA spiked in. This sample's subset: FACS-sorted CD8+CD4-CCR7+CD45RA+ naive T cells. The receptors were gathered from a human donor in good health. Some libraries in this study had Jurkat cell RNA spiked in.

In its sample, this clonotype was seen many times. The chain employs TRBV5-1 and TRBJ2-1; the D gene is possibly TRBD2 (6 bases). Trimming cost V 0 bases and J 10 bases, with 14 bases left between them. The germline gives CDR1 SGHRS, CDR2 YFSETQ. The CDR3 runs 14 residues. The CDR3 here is CASSLGLASPEQFF. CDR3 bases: TGCGCCAGCAGCTTGGGGCTAGCGTCCCCCGAGCAGTTCTTC.

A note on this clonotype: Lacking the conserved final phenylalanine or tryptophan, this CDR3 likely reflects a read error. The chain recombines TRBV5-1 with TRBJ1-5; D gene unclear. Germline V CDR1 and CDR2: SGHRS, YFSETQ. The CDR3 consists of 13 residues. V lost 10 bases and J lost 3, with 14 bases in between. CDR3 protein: CARRGRDNQPQHV. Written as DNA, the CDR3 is TGCGCCCGGCGAGGGCGGGACAATCAGCCCCAGCATGTT.

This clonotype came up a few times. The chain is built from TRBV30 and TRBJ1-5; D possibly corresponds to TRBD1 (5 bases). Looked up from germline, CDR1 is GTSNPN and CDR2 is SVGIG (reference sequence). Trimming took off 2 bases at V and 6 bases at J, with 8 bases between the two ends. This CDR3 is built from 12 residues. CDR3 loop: CAWSQGGQPQHF. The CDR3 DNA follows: TGTGCCTGGAGTCAGGGCGGTCAGCCCCAGCATTTT. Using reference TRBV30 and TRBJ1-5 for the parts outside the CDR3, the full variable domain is SQTIHQWPATLVQPVGSPLSLECTVEGTSNPNLYWYRQAAGRGLQLLFYSVGIGQISSEVPQNLSASRPQDRQFILSSKKLLLSDSGFYLCAWSQGGQPQHFGDGTRLSIL.

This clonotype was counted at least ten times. As DNA, the CDR3 is TGTGCCAGTAGTATAGGTGGGGCCAACGTCCTGACTTTC. Translation gives CASSIGGANVLTF. This chain joins TRBV19 and TRBJ2-6; D gene unclear. Deletions cut 1 base from V and 3 bases from J, with 1 base between. Per the germline V gene, CDR1 is LNHDA and CDR2 is SQIVND (reference sequence). The CDR3 extends over 13 amino acids.

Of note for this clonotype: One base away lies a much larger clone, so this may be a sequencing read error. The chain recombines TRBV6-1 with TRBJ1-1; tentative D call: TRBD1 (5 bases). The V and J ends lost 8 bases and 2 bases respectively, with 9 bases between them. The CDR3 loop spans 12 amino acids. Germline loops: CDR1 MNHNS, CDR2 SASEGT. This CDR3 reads CASDTGNTEAFF. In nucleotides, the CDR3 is TGTGCCAGCGATACAGGCAACACTGAAGCTTTCTTT.

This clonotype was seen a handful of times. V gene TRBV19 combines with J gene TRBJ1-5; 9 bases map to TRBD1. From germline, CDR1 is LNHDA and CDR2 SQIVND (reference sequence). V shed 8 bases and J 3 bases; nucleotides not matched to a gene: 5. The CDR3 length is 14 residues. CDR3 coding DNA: TGTGCCAGTGCTGGACAGGGGTTCAATCAGCCCCAGCATTTT. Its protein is CASAGQGFNQPQHF. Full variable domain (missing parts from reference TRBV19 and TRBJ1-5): DGGITQSPKYLFRKEGQNVTLSCEQNLNHDAMYWYRQDPGQGLRLIYYSQIVNDFQKGDIAEGYSVSREKKESFPLTVTSAQKNPTAFYLCASAGQGFNQPQHFGDGTRLSIL.

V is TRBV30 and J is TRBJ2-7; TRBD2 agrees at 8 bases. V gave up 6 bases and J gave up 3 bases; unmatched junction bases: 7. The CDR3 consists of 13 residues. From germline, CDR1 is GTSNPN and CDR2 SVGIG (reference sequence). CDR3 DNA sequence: TGTGCCTGCCGTTCCAGCGGGAGCTACGAGCAGTACTTC. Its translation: CACRSSGSYEQYF.

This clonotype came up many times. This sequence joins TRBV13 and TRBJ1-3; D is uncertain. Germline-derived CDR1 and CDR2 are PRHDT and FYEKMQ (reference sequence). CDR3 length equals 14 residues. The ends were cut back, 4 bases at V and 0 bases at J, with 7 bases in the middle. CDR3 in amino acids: CASSSTFSGNTIYF. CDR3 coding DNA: TGTGCCAGCAGCTCGACGTTCTCTGGAAACACCATATATTTT.

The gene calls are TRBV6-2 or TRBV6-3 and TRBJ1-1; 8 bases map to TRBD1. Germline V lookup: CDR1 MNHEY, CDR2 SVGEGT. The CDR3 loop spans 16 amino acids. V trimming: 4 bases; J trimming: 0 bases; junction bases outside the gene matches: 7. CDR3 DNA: TGTGCCAGCAGTTTCCCGGACAGGGCGATGAACACTGAAGCTTTCTTT. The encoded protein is CASSFPDRAMNTEAFF.

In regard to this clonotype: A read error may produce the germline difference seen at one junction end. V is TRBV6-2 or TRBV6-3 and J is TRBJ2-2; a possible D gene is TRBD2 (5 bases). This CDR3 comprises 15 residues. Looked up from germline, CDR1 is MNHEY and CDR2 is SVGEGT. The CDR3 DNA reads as TGTGCCAGCAGTTACTCGTCATCCGGTACCGGGGAGCTGGTTTTT. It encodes CASSYSSSGTGELVF.

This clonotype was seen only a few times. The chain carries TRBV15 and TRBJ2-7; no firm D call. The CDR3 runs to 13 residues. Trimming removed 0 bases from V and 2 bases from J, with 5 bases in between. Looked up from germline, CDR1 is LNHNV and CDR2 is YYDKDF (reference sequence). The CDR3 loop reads CATSRDGAYEQYF. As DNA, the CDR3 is TGTGCCACCAGCAGAGACGGAGCCTACGAGCAGTACTTC. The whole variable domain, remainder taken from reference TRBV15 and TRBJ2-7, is DAMVIQNPRYQVTQFGKPVTLSCSQTLNHNVMYWYQQKSSQAPKLLFHYYDKDFNNEADTPDNFQSRRPNTSFCFLDIRSPGLGDTAMYLCATSRDGAYEQYFGPGTRLTVT.

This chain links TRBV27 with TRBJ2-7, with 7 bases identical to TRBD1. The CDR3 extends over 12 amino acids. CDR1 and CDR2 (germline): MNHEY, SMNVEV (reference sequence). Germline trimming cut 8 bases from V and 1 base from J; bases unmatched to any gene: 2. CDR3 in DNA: TGTGCCAGCGGGACAGTATCCTACGAGCAGTACTTC. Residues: CASGTVSYEQYF.

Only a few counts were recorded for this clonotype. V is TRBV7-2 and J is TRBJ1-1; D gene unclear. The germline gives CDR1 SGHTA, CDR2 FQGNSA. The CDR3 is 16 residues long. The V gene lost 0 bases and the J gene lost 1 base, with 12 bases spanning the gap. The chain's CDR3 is CASSLAIREPNTEAFF. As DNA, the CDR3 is TGTGCCAGCAGCTTAGCGATACGGGAACCGAACACTGAAGCTTTCTTT.

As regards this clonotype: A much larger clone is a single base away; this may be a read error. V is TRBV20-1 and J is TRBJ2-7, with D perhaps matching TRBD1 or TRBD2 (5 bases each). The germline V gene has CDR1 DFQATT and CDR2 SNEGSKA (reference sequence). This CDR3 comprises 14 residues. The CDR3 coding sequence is TGCAGTGCTCGGGCCGGGACCGTTGCCTACGAGCAGCACTTC. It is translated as CSARAGTVAYEQHF.

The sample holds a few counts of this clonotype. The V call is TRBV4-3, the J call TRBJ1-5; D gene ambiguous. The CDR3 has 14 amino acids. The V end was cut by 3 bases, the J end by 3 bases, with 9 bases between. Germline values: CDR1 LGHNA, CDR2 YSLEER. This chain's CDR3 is CASSQRVDNQPQHF. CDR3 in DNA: TGCGCCAGCAGCCAGAGGGTGGACAATCAGCCCCAGCATTTT.

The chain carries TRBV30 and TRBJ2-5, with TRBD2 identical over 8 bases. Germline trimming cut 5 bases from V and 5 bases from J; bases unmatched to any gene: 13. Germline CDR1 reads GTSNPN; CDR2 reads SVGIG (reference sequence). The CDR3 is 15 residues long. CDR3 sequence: CAWEGGGGGRETQYF. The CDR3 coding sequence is TGTGCCTGGGAGGGAGGTGGCGGGGGGCGTGAGACCCAGTACTTC.

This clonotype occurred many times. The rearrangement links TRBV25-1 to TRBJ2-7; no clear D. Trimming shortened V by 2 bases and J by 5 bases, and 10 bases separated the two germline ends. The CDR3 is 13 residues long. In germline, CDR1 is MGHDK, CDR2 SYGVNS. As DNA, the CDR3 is TGTGCCAGCAGTGAAATTCGGCTGAACGAGCAGTACTTC. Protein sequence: CASSEIRLNEQYF.

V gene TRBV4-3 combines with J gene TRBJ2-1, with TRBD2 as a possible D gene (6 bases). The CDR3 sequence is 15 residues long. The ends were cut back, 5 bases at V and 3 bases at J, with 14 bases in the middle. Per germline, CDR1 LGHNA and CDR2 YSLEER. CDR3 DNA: TGCGCCAGCAGCTCCGGGACTTACCTCTACAATGAGCAGTTCTTC. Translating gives CASSSGTYLYNEQFF.

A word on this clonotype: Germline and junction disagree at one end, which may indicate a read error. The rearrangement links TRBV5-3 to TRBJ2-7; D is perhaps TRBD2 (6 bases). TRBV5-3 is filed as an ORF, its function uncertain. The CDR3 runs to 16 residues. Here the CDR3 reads CASSLEGTSILYEQYF. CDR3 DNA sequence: TGTGCCAGCAGCTTGGAGGGCACAAGTATACTGTACGAGCAGTACTTC.

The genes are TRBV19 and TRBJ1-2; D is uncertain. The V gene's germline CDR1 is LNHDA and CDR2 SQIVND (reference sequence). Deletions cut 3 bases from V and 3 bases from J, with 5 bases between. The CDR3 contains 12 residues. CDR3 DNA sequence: TGTGCCAGTAGTATGGACTACTATGGCTACACCTTC. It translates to CASSMDYYGYTF.

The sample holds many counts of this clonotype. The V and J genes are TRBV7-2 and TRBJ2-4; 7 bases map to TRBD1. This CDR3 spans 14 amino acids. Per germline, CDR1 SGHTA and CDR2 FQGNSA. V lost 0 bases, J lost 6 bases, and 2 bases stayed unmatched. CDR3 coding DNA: TGTGCCAGCAGCTTAGCAGGGGGCGTAAACATTCAGTACTTC. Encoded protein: CASSLAGGVNIQYF.

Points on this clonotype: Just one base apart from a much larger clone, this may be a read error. The CDR3 DNA sequence: TGCAGTGCTCCCAACCGGGACGACGATTACGAGCAGTCCTTC. Residues: CSAPNRDDDYEQSF. This sequence joins TRBV20-1 and TRBJ2-7; D is possibly TRBD1 or TRBD2 (5 bases each). The CDR3 covers 14 residues. Germline loops: CDR1 DFQATT, CDR2 SNEGSKA (reference sequence).

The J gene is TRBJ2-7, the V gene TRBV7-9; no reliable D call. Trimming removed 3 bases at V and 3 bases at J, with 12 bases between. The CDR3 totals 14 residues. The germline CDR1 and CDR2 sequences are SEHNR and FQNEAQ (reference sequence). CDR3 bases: TGTGCCAGCAGCTTTCGGTCAGCTGACTACGAGCAGTACTTC. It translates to CASSFRSADYEQYF.

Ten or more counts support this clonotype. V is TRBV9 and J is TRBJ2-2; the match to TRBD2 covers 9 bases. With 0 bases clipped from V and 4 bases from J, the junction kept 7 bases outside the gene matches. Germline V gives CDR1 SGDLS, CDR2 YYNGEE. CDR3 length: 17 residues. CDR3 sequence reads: CASSVGLAGAVTGELFF. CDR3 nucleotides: TGTGCCAGCAGCGTAGGTTTAGCGGGGGCGGTCACCGGGGAGCTGTTTTTT.